These 7 T cell receptor beta chains were all obtained from the same sample, sequenced in a study of a mutant IDH1 vaccine in newly diagnosed glioma. TCRdb keeps only in-frame clones here, not all; method: immunoSEQ multiplex PCR. Among tens of thousands of clones listed, about 90% were seen once. No antigen is known for these receptors. As to time point: week 11, during vaccination. A 20-mer mutant IDH1 peptide at 300 ug was injected subcutaneously with topical imiquimod. The sequencing here drew on PBMCs, taken from a glioma patient whose treatment included an IDH1 peptide vaccine. The source of these receptors is a woman between 40 and 55 years old with glioma.

The chain has TRBV2 and TRBJ1-2; maybe TRBD1 (5 bases). This CDR3 is built from 16 residues. The germline V gene encodes CDR1 SNHLY and CDR2 FYNNEI. Deletions cut 3 bases from V and 5 bases from J, with 19 bases between. CDR3 loop: CASSDGAGREGYGYTF. Written as DNA, the CDR3 is TGTGCCAGCAGTGACGGGGCAGGGCGTGAGGGGTATGGCTACACCTTC.

The chain employs TRBV29-1 and TRBJ1-5; D uncertain. Germline V lookup: CDR1 SQVTM, CDR2 ANQGSEA. The CDR3 covers 12 residues. Trimming left V 4 bases short and J 2 bases short, with 6 bases between. The CDR3 reads CSVGGGNQPQHF. In nucleotides, the CDR3 is TGCAGCGTTGGGGGAGGCAATCAGCCCCAGCATTTT.

The CDR3 DNA follows: TGCGCCAGCAGCTTGGCAGACCCGAGGACCGGGGAGCTGTTTTTT. This sequence encodes CASSLADPRTGELFF. This rearrangement joins TRBV5-1 to TRBJ2-2, with unresolved D. The V end was cut by 0 bases, the J end by 5 bases, with 11 bases between. Germline V gene data show CDR1 as SGHRS and CDR2 as YFSETQ. This CDR3 contains 15 residues.

This clone has just one count. CDR3 in DNA: TGCGCCAGCAGCCGACGGGCGGGACAGGTCTACAATGAGCAGTTCTTC. Translating it yields CASSRRAGQVYNEQFF. The chain carries TRBV5-1 and TRBJ2-1, with 8 bases identical to TRBD1. Germline V gene sequence: CDR1 SGHRS, CDR2 YFSETQ. This CDR3 region has 16 residues. V shed 4 bases and J 3 bases; nucleotides not matched to a gene: 9.

This clone showed up just a few times. CDR3 DNA: TGTGCCAGCAGTCCCTTTGCGGGGAGCACAGATACGCAGTATTTT. Translated, it gives CASSPFAGSTDTQYF. The chain is built from TRBV27 and TRBJ2-3; D may be TRBD2 (6 bases). The CDR3 loop spans 15 amino acids. CDR1 MNHEY and CDR2 SMNVEV come from the germline V gene (reference sequence). V dropped 5 bases and J dropped 0 bases, with 12 bases sitting between them.

The chain joins TRBV7-6 to TRBJ2-7, with 10 bases identical to TRBD2. After removal of 4 bases from V and 6 bases from J, the junction contained 6 bases not matched to a gene. Germline-derived CDR1 and CDR2 are SGHVS and FNYEAQ. This CDR3 has 14 residues. The CDR3 coding sequence is TGTGCCAGCAGCTCCTTAGCGGGAGGCCTCGAGCAGTACTTC. Protein: CASSSLAGGLEQYF.

The table lists this clone with a few counts. This rearrangement joins TRBV6-5 to TRBJ1-4; D gene ambiguous. There are 15 residues in the CDR3. The germline V gene encodes CDR1 MNHEY and CDR2 SVGAGI. Trimming took off 6 bases at V and 0 bases at J, with 11 bases between the two ends. The CDR3 protein is CASRTRVTTNEKLFF. Written as DNA, the CDR3 is TGTGCCAGCAGGACGAGGGTTACAACTAATGAAAAACTGTTTTTT.